The 3 T cell receptor beta chains below come from one sample, sequenced in a study of identifying expanded T cells in peripheral blood. TCRdb's copy holds only in-frame clones and misses some; the assay was immunoSEQ multiplex PCR. The profile shows around 70,000 clones, 75% to 90% of them singletons. The sequencing input was blood. Every receptor here comes from a person between 18 and 75 years old in good health.

V and J are TRBV19 and TRBJ2-5, with 8 positions matching TRBD2. The V gene's germline CDR1 is LNHDA and CDR2 SQIVND (reference sequence). There are 15 residues in the CDR3. After removal of 8 bases from V and 5 bases from J, the junction contained 13 bases not matched to a gene. This CDR3 is CASSPGREDPETQYF. CDR3 sequence (DNA): TGTGCCAGTTCCCCGGGGCGGGAGGATCCGGAGACCCAGTACTTC.

V usage is TRBV6-6 and J usage is TRBJ2-7; TRBD1 or TRBD2 may be the D gene (6 bases each). V was cut by 0 bases and J by 5 bases, with 11 bases left in between. The germline CDR1 and CDR2 sequences are MNHNY and SVGAGI (reference sequence). CDR3 length: 14 amino acids. CDR3 sequence (DNA): TGTGCCAGCAGTTACTCGGGGGGCACGAACGAGCAGTACTTC. The encoded protein is CASSYSGGTNEQYF.

This chain links TRBV18 with TRBJ2-5; 8 positions agree with TRBD2. The J segment lost 5 bases and the V segment lost 5 bases, leaving 4 bases of the junction unmatched. This CDR3 region has 13 residues. CDR1 and CDR2 (germline): KGHSH, LQKENI. In nucleotides, the CDR3 is TGTGCCAGCTCAGGGACTAGTCTGGAGACCCAGTACTTC. Residues: CASSGTSLETQYF.